This TCR beta chain was recorded in a study of vaccination and CD4 T cells after COVID-19. Across the study: Post-vaccination specimens were collected at a median of roughly 65 days following dose two (range 14 to 241). Overlapping spike peptides of SARS-CoV-2, HCoV-NL63, HCoV-OC43 and HCoV-229E were used, and cells were stimulated with them.

For this clonotype: What it binds is not known.

The Oncomine TCR Beta short-read assay sequenced DNA from cultured CD4+ T cells. Each CDR3 protein is one row after TCRdb ran MiXCR on the PCR reads. The data hold approximately 15,000 distinct CDR3 sequences, with around 48% observed a single time. Time point: late sampling 161 to 241 days after vaccination in three convalescent patients. As for treatment: approximately 10-day PBMC culture with coronavirus spike peptide pools or control peptides (ViraFEST assay). V was shortened by 2 bases and J by 1 base, with 5 bases between the two germline ends. CDR3 length equals 13 residues. From germline, CDR1 is MNHEY and CDR2 SVGAGI.

Sequencing used CD4+ T cells from blood, cultured in vitro, obtained about 7 months after SARS-CoV-2 vaccination. The clonotype originates from a human donor who had recovered from COVID-19. J is TRBJ1-1 and V is TRBV6-5, with no clear D. The CDR3 loop is CASSYRQNTEAFF. The CDR3 DNA reads as TGTGCCAGCAGTTACCGACAGAACACTGAAGCTTTCTTT.